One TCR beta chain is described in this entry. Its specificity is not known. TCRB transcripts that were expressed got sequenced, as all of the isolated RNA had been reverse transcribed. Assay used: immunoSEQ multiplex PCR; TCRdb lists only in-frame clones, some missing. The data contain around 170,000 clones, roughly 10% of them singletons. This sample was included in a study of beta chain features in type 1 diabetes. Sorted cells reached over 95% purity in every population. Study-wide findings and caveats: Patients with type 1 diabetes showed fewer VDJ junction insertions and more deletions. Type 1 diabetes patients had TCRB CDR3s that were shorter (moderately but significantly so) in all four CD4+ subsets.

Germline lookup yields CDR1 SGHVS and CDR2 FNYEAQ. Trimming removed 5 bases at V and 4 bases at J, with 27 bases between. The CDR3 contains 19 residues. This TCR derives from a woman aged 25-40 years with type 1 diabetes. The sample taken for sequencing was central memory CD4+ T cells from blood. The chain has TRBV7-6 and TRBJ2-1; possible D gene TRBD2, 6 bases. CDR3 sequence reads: CASSPTGLSRGVAYNEQFF. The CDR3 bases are TGTGCCAGCAGCCCCACCGGACTATCCAGAGGAGTGGCTTACAATGAGCAGTTCTTC. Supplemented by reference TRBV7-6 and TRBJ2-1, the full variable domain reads GAGVSQSPRYKVTKRGQDVALRCDPISGHVSLYWYRQALGQGPEFLTYFNYEAQQDKSGLPNDRFSAERPEGSISTLTIQRTEQRDSAMYRCASSPTGLSRGVAYNEQFFGPGTRLTVL.